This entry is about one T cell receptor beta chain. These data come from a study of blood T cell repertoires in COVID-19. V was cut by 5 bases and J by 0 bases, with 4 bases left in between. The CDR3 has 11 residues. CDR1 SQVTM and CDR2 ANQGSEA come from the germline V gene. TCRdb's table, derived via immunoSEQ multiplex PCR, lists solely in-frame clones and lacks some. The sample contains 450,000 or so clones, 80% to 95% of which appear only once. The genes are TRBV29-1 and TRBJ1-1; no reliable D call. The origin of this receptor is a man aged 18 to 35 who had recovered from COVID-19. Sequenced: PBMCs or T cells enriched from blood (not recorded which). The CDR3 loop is CSVSMNTEAFF. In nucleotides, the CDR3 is TGCAGCGTTTCTATGAACACTGAAGCTTTCTTT.